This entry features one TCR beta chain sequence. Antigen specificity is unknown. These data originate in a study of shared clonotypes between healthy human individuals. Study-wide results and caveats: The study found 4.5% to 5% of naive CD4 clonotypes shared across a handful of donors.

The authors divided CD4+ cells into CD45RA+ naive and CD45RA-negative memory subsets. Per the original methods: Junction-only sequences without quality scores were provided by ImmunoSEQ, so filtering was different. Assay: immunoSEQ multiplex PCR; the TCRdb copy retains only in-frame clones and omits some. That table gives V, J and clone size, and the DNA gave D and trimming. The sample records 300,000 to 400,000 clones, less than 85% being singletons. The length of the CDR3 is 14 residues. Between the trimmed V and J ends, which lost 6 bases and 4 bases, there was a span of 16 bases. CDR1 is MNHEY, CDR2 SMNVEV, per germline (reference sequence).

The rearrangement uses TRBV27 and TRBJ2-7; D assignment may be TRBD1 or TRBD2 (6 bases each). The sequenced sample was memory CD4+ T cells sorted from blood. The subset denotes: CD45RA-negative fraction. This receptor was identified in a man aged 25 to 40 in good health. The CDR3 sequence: CASRTGLRGYEQYF. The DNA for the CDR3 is TGTGCCAGCAGAACAGGGCTCCGGGGGTACGAGCAGTACTTC.